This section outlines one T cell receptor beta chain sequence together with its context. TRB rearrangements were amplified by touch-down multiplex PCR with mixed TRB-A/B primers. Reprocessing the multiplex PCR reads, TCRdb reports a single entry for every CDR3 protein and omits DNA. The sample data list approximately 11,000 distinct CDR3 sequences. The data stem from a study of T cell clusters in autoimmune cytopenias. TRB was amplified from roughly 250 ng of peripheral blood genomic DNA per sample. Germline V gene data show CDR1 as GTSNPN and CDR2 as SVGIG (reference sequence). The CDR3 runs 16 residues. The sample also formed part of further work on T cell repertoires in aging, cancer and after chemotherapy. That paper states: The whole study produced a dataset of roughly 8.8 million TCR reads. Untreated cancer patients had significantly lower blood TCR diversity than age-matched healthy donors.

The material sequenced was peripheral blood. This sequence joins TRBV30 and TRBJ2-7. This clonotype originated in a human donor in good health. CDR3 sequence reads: CAWSASSQASSYEQYF.